One and the same sample provided the 4 T cell receptor beta chains below, sequenced in a study of beta chain features in type 1 diabetes. General study results and limits: Across all four CD4+ subsets, people with type 1 diabetes showed modestly shorter TCRB CDR3s.

Reverse transcribing all isolated RNA meant expressed TCRB transcripts were sequenced. Only in-frame clones appear in the TCRdb table, and some are missing; sequencing was by immunoSEQ multiplex PCR. The sample records about 190,000 clones, approximately 8.1% being singletons. These TCRs' antigens remain unknown. The sequenced sample was central memory CD4+ T cells from blood. The source of these receptors is a man younger than 35 with type 1 diabetes.

The chain has TRBV4-3 and TRBJ2-2; TRBD2 aligns across 8 bases. J gave up 5 bases and V 0 bases, and 8 bases lay outside the gene matches. CDR1 is LGHNA, CDR2 YSLEER, per germline. The CDR3 is 17 residues long. CDR3 sequence (DNA): TGCGCCAGCAGCCAAGATCCCACTAGCGGCAGTACCGGGGAGCTGTTTTTT. Protein product: CASSQDPTSGSTGELFF.

The chain couples TRBV7-2 to TRBJ2-1, with D uncertain. The CDR3 is made up of 13 amino acids. The germline V and J ends were trimmed by 8 bases and 15 bases, with 23 bases remaining between them. Germline V gene sequence: CDR1 SGHTA, CDR2 FQGNSA. The CDR3 DNA sequence: TGTGCCAGCTCGACAATCCCTGCAACGGTCTCGTTCTTC. Translation: CASSTIPATVSFF.

With regard to this clone: The sample holds other DNA sequences that translate to the same CDR3. This chain joins TRBV6-6 and TRBJ1-4; 9 bases align to TRBD1. Germline CDR1 and CDR2: MNHNY and SVGAGI (reference sequence). The length of the CDR3 is 13 residues. Losses at the gene ends were 2 bases for V and 8 bases for J; bases not matched to a gene: 0. The CDR3 is CASSYGTGEKLFF. In DNA form, the CDR3 reads TGTGCCAGCAGTTACGGGACAGGGGAAAAACTGTTTTTT.

This clone was observed a handful of times. The chain recombines TRBV28 with TRBJ2-4; no firm D call. V was trimmed by 5 bases and J by 4 bases, leaving 9 bases between them. The CDR3 contains 13 residues. Germline V lookup: CDR1 MDHEN, CDR2 SYDVKM. The CDR3 DNA follows: TGTGCCAGCAGTAACACAGCTAAAAACATTCAGTACTTC. Translating it yields CASSNTAKNIQYF.